These 24 T cell receptor beta chains were all obtained from the same sample, sequenced in a study of T cells in tuberculosis. Time point meaning: new active TB diagnosis, blood taken before or within 7 days of starting treatment. Produced via immunoSEQ multiplex PCR; TCRdb's table is partial and in-frame only. Among approximately 53,000 clones listed, roughly 95% were seen once. The sample consisted of PBMCs, taken at tuberculosis diagnosis. The source is an adult with tuberculosis.

This clone was observed a handful of times. CDR3 DNA sequence: TGTGCCAGCAGCCAAGTTAGACTAGCGGAGCCTACAGAGCAGTTCTTC. It yields the protein CASSQVRLAEPTEQFF. The chain is built from TRBV4-2 and TRBJ2-1; 9 positions agree with TRBD2. The germline V gene has CDR1 LGHNA and CDR2 YNFKEQ. The V segment lost 1 base and the J segment 10 bases; nucleotides outside the gene matches: 11. The CDR3 is 16 amino acids.

This clone was detected only once. The J gene is TRBJ2-6, the V gene TRBV5-6; weak D call: TRBD1 (5 bases). The CDR3 has 15 residues. The germline gives CDR1 SGHDT, CDR2 YYEEEE. V was trimmed by 1 base and J by 3 bases, leaving 8 bases between them. This CDR3 reads CASSLWGSGANVLTF. As DNA, the CDR3 is TGTGCCAGCAGCTTGTGGGGCAGTGGGGCCAACGTCCTGACTTTC.

The chain combines TRBV6-1 with TRBJ1-1; 7 bases align to TRBD1. Germline V gives CDR1 MNHNS, CDR2 SASEGT. With V trimmed by 6 bases and J by 3 bases, 7 bases remained unmatched. CDR3 length: 14 amino acids. As DNA, the CDR3 is TGTGCCAGCAGCTCCGGGACAGCTCACACTGAAGCTTTCTTT. Translating gives CASSSGTAHTEAFF.

This rearrangement joins TRBV28 to TRBJ1-5, with 7 nucleotides matching TRBD1. The CDR3 consists of 12 residues. Germline CDR1 and CDR2: MDHEN and SYDVKM. Trimming took 5 bases from V and 6 from J; bases not matched to a gene: 1. The CDR3 DNA reads TGTGCCAGCAGTGACAGGGTTCAGCCCCAGCATTTT. Its protein product is CASSDRVQPQHF.

The V gene is TRBV18, the J gene TRBJ2-7; D possibly corresponds to TRBD1 (6 bases). In germline, CDR1 is KGHSH, CDR2 LQKENI. The CDR3 loop spans 17 amino acids. The ends were cut back, 3 bases at V and 7 bases at J, with 25 bases in the middle. The CDR3: CASSPLVPGTGSGEQYF. DNA for the CDR3: TGTGCCAGCTCACCCTTAGTCCCGGGTACAGGGTCAGGAGAGCAGTACTTC.

This chain connects TRBV4-2 to TRBJ2-2; D is unclear. CDR3 length: 15 residues. V was shortened by 0 bases and J by 4 bases, with 9 bases between the two germline ends. CDR1 is LGHNA and CDR2 is YNFKEQ in the germline V gene. The CDR3 region is CASSQEVSSTGELFF. The CDR3 nucleotides read TGTGCCAGCAGCCAAGAGGTTAGCAGCACCGGGGAGCTGTTTTTT.

This clone was recorded once. The DNA for the CDR3 is TGTGCCAGCAGCTCCGAGAGAGCTAGCGTCAGCGGGCAGTTCTTC. It codes for CASSSERASVSGQFF. The rearrangement links TRBV7-8 to TRBJ2-1, with D possibly matching TRBD2 (6 bases). The V end lost 4 bases, the J end lost 12 bases, and 22 bases lay between the germline ends. The CDR3 has 15 amino acids. Per germline, CDR1 SGHVS and CDR2 FQNEAQ. Together with reference TRBV7-8 and TRBJ2-1, the CDR3 gives the full variable domain: GAGVSQSPRYKVAKRGQDVALRCDPISGHVSLFWYQQALGQGPEFLTYFQNEAQLDKSGLPSDRFFAERPEGSVSTLKIQRTQQEDSAVYLCASSSERASVSGQFFGPGTRLTVL.

J is TRBJ2-3 and V is TRBV6-5; 8 bases map to TRBD1. This CDR3 comprises 14 residues. After removal of 5 bases from V and 3 bases from J, the junction contained 4 bases not matched to a gene. Germline V gives CDR1 MNHEY, CDR2 SVGAGI. The CDR3 nucleotides are TGTGCCAGCAGTCCTAGACAGGGGACAGATACGCAGTATTTT. This translates into CASSPRQGTDTQYF.

The gene calls are TRBV5-4 and TRBJ2-3, with a possible D match to TRBD2 (5 bases). This CDR3 is built from 15 residues. Trimming removed 0 bases at V and 4 bases at J, with 12 bases between. CDR1 SGHNT and CDR2 YYREEE come from the germline V gene (reference sequence). CDR3 coding DNA: TGTGCCAGCAGCTTGGAGAGACTACCCTCAGATACGCAGTATTTT. Translation gives CASSLERLPSDTQYF.

The rearrangement uses TRBV19 and TRBJ2-2; 12 bases align to TRBD2. J gave up 6 bases and V 6 bases, and 8 bases lay outside the gene matches. The CDR3 has 16 residues. Germline loops: CDR1 LNHDA, CDR2 SQIVND (reference sequence). In DNA, the CDR3 is TGTGCCAGTAGATGGACTAGCGGGACTGCGGCCGGGGAGCTGTTTTTT. As protein: CASRWTSGTAAGELFF.

A few counts support this clone. This sequence joins TRBV4-3 and TRBJ1-3; the match to TRBD1 covers 9 bases. Per germline, CDR1 LGHNA and CDR2 YSLEER. The junction had 3 bases not matched to a gene; V was cut back by 3 bases and J by 3 bases. The CDR3 is 15 amino acids. As DNA, the CDR3 is TGCGCCAGCAGCCAGTACAGGGGGCTTGGAAACACCATATATTTT. The encoded protein is CASSQYRGLGNTIYF.

The V and J genes are TRBV28 and TRBJ2-1; TRBD2 agrees at 9 bases. The CDR3 totals 12 residues. V shed 6 bases and J 7 bases; nucleotides not matched to a gene: 1. Germline CDR1 reads MDHEN; CDR2 reads SYDVKM. Here the CDR3 reads CASRSGGNEQFF. In DNA form, the CDR3 reads TGTGCCAGCAGAAGCGGGGGGAATGAGCAGTTCTTC.

The gene calls are TRBV18 and TRBJ2-2; TRBD2 is a possible D gene (5 bases). Germline CDR1 is KGHSH and CDR2 is LQKENI. The CDR3 totals 15 residues. The ends were cut back, 2 bases at V and 7 bases at J, with 14 bases in the middle. CDR3 loop: CASSPEARAGGELFF. Here the CDR3 DNA reads TGTGCCAGCTCACCAGAAGCGCGGGCAGGCGGGGAGCTGTTTTTT.

This chain links TRBV5-4 with TRBJ2-3, with TRBD1 matching over 7 bases. CDR3 length: 13 residues. The V gene's germline CDR1 is SGHNT and CDR2 YYREEE (reference sequence). The trim removed 5 bases at V and 3 bases at J, leaving 3 bases unmatched. CDR3: CASRQGITDTQYF. The CDR3 coding sequence is TGTGCCAGCAGACAGGGGATTACAGATACGCAGTATTTT.

This rearrangement joins TRBV29-1 to TRBJ1-2, with 8 bases lining up with TRBD1. J was trimmed by 5 bases and V by 7 bases; bases with no gene match: 3. The germline gives CDR1 SQVTM, CDR2 ANQGSEA. This CDR3 spans 11 amino acids. CDR3 DNA: TGCAGCGGGACAGGGCTTTATGGCTACACCTTC. Translated: CSGTGLYGYTF.

The chain uses TRBV28 and TRBJ1-3; D not certain. The V end lost 8 bases, the J end lost 0 bases, and 14 bases lay between the germline ends. This CDR3 region has 15 residues. Looked up from germline, CDR1 is MDHEN and CDR2 is SYDVKM. The CDR3 DNA sequence: TGTGCCAGCTCGAGGACGGGGAACTCTGGAAACACCATATATTTT. It yields the protein CASSRTGNSGNTIYF.

The V and J genes are TRBV4-3 and TRBJ2-7, with a tentative D call TRBD2 (6 bases). CDR1 is LGHNA and CDR2 is YSLEER in the germline V gene. V lost 3 bases, J lost 2 bases, and 17 bases lay in between. The CDR3 totals 16 residues. The CDR3 DNA reads TGCGCCAGCAGCCACAACGCCGGGACTCAAACCTACGAGCAGTACTTC. This encodes CASSHNAGTQTYEQYF.

This clone was seen just once. The chain joins TRBV7-2 to TRBJ2-7; TRBD2 matches 13 bases. The CDR3 covers 15 residues. Germline-derived CDR1 and CDR2 are SGHTA and FQGNSA. The V and J ends lost 5 bases and 7 bases, in that order; junction bases with no gene match: 8. The CDR3 DNA sequence: TGTGCCAGCAGCGGAACTAGCGGGAGGGCCGGAGAGCAGTACTTC. It is translated as CASSGTSGRAGEQYF.

This chain links TRBV6-1 with TRBJ1-5, with D possibly TRBD1 on 6 matching bases. The length of the CDR3 is 14 residues. The V end lost 1 base, the J end lost 6 bases, and 10 bases lay between the germline ends. Germline V gene lookup returns CDR1 MNHNS and CDR2 SASEGT. The CDR3: CASSEGQVGQPQHF. CDR3 DNA sequence: TGTGCCAGCAGTGAAGGACAGGTGGGTCAGCCCCAGCATTTT.

This chain uses TRBV13 with TRBJ2-7; 7 nucleotides agree with TRBD1. The germline V gene encodes CDR1 PRHDT and CDR2 FYEKMQ (reference sequence). After removal of 6 bases from V and 3 bases from J, the junction contained 11 bases not matched to a gene. The CDR3 runs 15 residues. This chain's CDR3 is CASSRAGTERYEQYF. The CDR3 DNA is TGTGCCAGCAGTCGTGCCGGGACAGAGCGCTACGAGCAGTACTTC.

This rearrangement joins TRBV10-3 to TRBJ2-1; 11 positions agree with TRBD1. Germline loops: CDR1 ENHRY, CDR2 SYGVKD. With 10 bases clipped from V and 10 bases from J, the junction kept 15 bases outside the gene matches. CDR3 size: 15 residues. For the CDR3, the DNA is TGTGCCACCTTGCCGGACAGGGGGCTTCAGGGGGAGCAGTTCTTC. Protein product: CATLPDRGLQGEQFF.

The chain links TRBV16 to TRBJ2-2, with 8 positions matching TRBD1. V gave up 0 bases and J gave up 4 bases; unmatched junction bases: 7. The CDR3 has 17 amino acids. The V gene's germline CDR1 is KGHSY and CDR2 FQNENV. As DNA, the CDR3 is TGTGCCAGCAGCCAATCGGGGCAGGGGGCAAGCACCGGGGAGCTGTTTTTT. Protein: CASSQSGQGASTGELFF.

This sequence joins TRBV7-9 and TRBJ1-6; TRBD1 might be the D (6 bases). CDR3 length: 17 amino acids. Germline CDR1 is SEHNR and CDR2 is FQNEAQ (reference sequence). V was trimmed by 1 base and J by 8 bases, leaving 18 bases between them. In DNA, the CDR3 is TGTGCCAGCAGCTTAGTGCAGGGGAGAAGTGGCGATTCACCCCTCCACTTT. It is translated as CASSLVQGRSGDSPLHF. Complete variable domain (other parts from reference TRBV7-9 and TRBJ1-6): DTGVSQNPRHKITKRGQNVTFRCDPISEHNRLYWYRQTLGQGPEFLTYFQNEAQLEKSRLLSDRFSAERPKGSFSTLEIQRTEQGDSAMYLCASSLVQGRSGDSPLHFGNGTRLTVT.

This sequence joins TRBV7-2 and TRBJ1-2; 7 nucleotides match TRBD1. The germline V gene encodes CDR1 SGHTA and CDR2 FQGNSA. The CDR3 loop spans 14 amino acids. Trimming cost V 0 bases and J 8 bases; bases outside gene matches: 6. The CDR3 DNA is TGTGCCAGCAGCTTAGCCAAGGGGGCAAGAGGCTACACCTTC. This codes for CASSLAKGARGYTF.